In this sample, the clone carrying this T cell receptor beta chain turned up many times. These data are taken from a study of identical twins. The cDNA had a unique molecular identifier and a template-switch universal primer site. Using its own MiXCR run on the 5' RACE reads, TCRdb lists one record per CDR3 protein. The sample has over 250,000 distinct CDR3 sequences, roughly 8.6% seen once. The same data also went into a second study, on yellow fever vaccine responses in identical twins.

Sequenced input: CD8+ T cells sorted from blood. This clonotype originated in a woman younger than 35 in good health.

CDR3 coding DNA: TGTGCCAGCAGTGATATAGCGGGGGACAATGAGCAGTTCTTC. Translated: CASSDIAGDNEQFF. The J gene is TRBJ2-1, the V gene TRBV2; 9 bases agree with TRBD2. V gave up 3 bases and J gave up 5 bases; unmatched junction bases: 2. The germline gives CDR1 SNHLY, CDR2 FYNNEI. This CDR3 spans 14 amino acids.